The clone carrying this TCR beta chain was seen only a few times. Its antigen is as yet unknown. The entry originates in a study of memory CD4+ T cells and cytomegalovirus serostatus. Overall study context: This sample comes from healthy Belgian adults, roughly 9 CMV seropositive, roughly 22 seronegative.

Per the original data handling: After removing out-of-frame reads, over 2 million distinct TCRbeta sequences remained. Data came from immunoSEQ multiplex PCR; TCRdb stores just in-frame clones and leaves some out. V and J calls and clone size are given by that table; D and trimming were obtained from the DNA. The sample consists of about 64,000 clones, roughly three quarters of them appearing once. Whole-study results and caveats: Repertoires predicted CMV serostatus with median bootstrapped AUC of roughly 0.96.

The sort gate was single viable CD3+CD4+CD8-CD45RO+ cells for memory CD4+ T cells. This CDR3 is built from 13 residues. The germline gives CDR1 SQVTM, CDR2 ANQGSEA. Trimming cost V 6 bases and J 2 bases; bases outside gene matches: 6. The sequence derives from an adult in good health and CMV-seronegative. Sequenced material: memory CD4+ T cells from blood. The chain joins TRBV29-1 to TRBJ2-7; 8 positions match TRBD2. The CDR3 DNA follows: TGCAGCGTCAGACTAGCGAATACCTACGAGCAGTACTTC. This translates into CSVRLANTYEQYF.